This T cell receptor beta chain was sequenced during a study of blood T cells in healthy people across ages. Study overall: T cells yielded about one barcoded beta molecule per two cells through template switching.

Then a second PCR, running about 7 to 11 cycles, was carried out with a sample-barcoded 5' primer and a J-beta primer mix. TCRdb used MiXCR to reprocess the 5' RACE reads, holding one entry per CDR3 protein. In the table there are around 780,000 distinct CDR3 sequences, around 25% of which are singletons. This CDR3 spans 15 amino acids. The V gene's germline CDR1 is MDHEN and CDR2 SYDVKM. The V end lost 4 bases, the J end lost 0 bases, and 12 bases lay between the germline ends. The data were also submitted as part of a second study, on T cells of mothers and their children. From that report: In this cohort, donors were three healthy Caucasian mothers plus their six children.

Sequencing input: blood. This chain joins TRBV28 and TRBJ1-1, with D unclear. The source of this sequence is a boy between 10 and 17 years old in good health. The CDR3 sequence is CASSSPGRLNTEAFF. CDR3 DNA: TGTGCCAGCAGTTCCCCGGGTAGGCTGAACACTGAAGCTTTCTTT.